Described below is a single T cell receptor beta chain sequence and its context. Its matching antigen is unknown. Only in-frame clones appear in the TCRdb table, and some are missing; sequencing was by immunoSEQ multiplex PCR. The sample comprises some 170,000 clones, about 89% of which are singletons, and roughly 3% rests with the top ten. The sample comes from a study of cytomegalovirus exposure and HLA in healthy donors. General study results and limits: Per published reports, the classifier diagnosed cytomegalovirus status with high specificity and sensitivity. Overall, around 160 TCR beta chains were annotated as cytomegalovirus-associated.

Sequencing used PBMCs. This sequence originates from a man younger than 35 in good health and CMV-seropositive.

The CDR3 loop reads CASRMGQDGNTIYF. CDR3 sequence (DNA): TGCGCCAGCAGGATGGGACAGGACGGAAACACCATATATTTT. The genes are TRBV10-2 and TRBJ1-3; 8 bases are shared with TRBD1. The germline V gene has CDR1 WSHSY and CDR2 SAAADI. The V gene end was trimmed by 6 bases and the J gene end by 4 bases; junction bases not matched to a gene: 5. The CDR3 consists of 14 residues.